This TCR beta chain was retrieved from a study of T cell responses to AZD1222 COVID-19 vaccine. Study-wide results and caveats: Donor demographics were predominantly white British with a female majority; clonal diversity may be underestimated.

Data came from immunoSEQ multiplex PCR; TCRdb stores just in-frame clones and leaves some out. The sample lists 100,000 to 150,000 clones, about nine tenths occurring once. Remarks on this clone: Its antigen is still unknown.

The CDR3 covers 15 residues. Germline lookup yields CDR1 MNHEY and CDR2 SVGEGT. The V gene end was trimmed by 5 bases and the J gene end by 3 bases; junction bases not matched to a gene: 6. This chain uses TRBV6-2 or TRBV6-3 with TRBJ2-7, with 11 positions matching TRBD2. This receptor was obtained from an adult in good health. Sequenced material: peripheral blood, taken on day 0 of AZD1222 vaccination. CDR3 region: CASSPGTSGIYEQYF. DNA for the CDR3: TGTGCCAGCAGTCCCGGGACTAGCGGAATCTACGAGCAGTACTTC.